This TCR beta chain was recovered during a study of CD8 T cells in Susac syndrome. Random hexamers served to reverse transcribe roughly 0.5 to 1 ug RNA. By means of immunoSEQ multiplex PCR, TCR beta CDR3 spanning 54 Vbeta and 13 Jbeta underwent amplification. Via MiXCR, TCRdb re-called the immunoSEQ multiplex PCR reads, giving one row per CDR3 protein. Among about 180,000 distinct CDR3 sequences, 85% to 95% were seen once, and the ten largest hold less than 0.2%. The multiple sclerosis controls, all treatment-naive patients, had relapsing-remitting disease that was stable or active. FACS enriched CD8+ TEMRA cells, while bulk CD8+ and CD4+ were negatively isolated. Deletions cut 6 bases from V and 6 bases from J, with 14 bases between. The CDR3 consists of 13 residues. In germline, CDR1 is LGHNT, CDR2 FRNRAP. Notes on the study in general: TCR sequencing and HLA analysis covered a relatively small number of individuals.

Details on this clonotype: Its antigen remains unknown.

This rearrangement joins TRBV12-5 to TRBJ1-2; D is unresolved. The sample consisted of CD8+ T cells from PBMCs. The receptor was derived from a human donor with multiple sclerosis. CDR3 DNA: TGTGCTAGTGGGAACCAACCCCGAGATGGCTACACCTTC. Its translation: CASGNQPRDGYTF.